The next 20 T cell receptor beta chains were all read from a single sample in a study of blood T cells in healthy people across ages. For the second PCR, which ran for about 7 to 12 cycles, a sample-barcoded 5' primer and a J-beta primer mix were used. TCRdb recomputed calls from the 5' RACE reads with MiXCR, one row per CDR3 protein. In the table there are hundreds of thousands of distinct CDR3 sequences, more than 55% of which are singletons. Sequenced: blood. All receptors derive from a man aged 40-55 years in good health.

This clonotype was recorded a few times. The chain has TRBV7-6 and TRBJ2-5; D is unresolved. The germline CDR1 and CDR2 sequences are SGHVS and FNYEAQ. This CDR3 is 15 amino acids long. Trimming took 2 bases from V and 0 from J, leaving 10 bases between them. This CDR3 is CASSLSPQYQETQYF. In DNA, the CDR3 is TGTGCCAGCAGCTTATCCCCTCAGTACCAAGAGACCCAGTACTTC. The full variable domain, rest sourced from reference TRBV7-6 and TRBJ2-5, is GAGVSQSPRYKVTKRGQDVALRCDPISGHVSLYWYRQALGQGPEFLTYFNYEAQQDKSGLPNDRFSAERPEGSISTLTIQRTEQRDSAMYRCASSLSPQYQETQYFGPGTRLLVL.

The count of this clonotype is one. The gene calls are TRBV29-1 and TRBJ1-4; D is uncertain. In germline, CDR1 is SQVTM, CDR2 ANQGSEA. The CDR3 sequence is 16 residues long. Trimming removed 2 bases at V and 4 bases at J, with 17 bases between. Here the CDR3 reads CSVEILGQPDNEKLFF. The CDR3 DNA reads TGCAGCGTTGAAATCCTAGGGCAGCCTGATAATGAAAAACTGTTTTTT.

The rearrangement links TRBV27 to TRBJ2-5; TRBD2 aligns across 14 bases. The DNA end favors TRBJ2-7, so the J call may be wrong. In germline, CDR1 is MNHEY, CDR2 SMNVEV (reference sequence). The CDR3 is 15 amino acids. CDR3 loop: CASSPGTSGSGEQYF. CDR3 sequence (DNA): TGTGCCAGCAGTCCCGGGACTAGCGGGAGCGGCGAGCAGTACTTC.

The chain uses TRBV6-2 or TRBV6-3 and TRBJ2-6; the D is unclear. This CDR3 spans 17 amino acids. Germline assignment: CDR1 MNHEY and CDR2 SVGEGT. Trimming stripped 10 bases from V and 0 bases from J, with 19 bases between. This CDR3 reads CATLLEKDRSGANVLTF. CDR3 in DNA: TGTGCCACCCTCCTTGAGAAGGATCGCTCTGGGGCCAACGTCCTGACTTTC.

In its sample, this clonotype was seen a few times. A read error may account for a junction end that differs from germline. The chain carries TRBV2 and TRBJ2-4, with TRBD2 as a possible D gene (5 bases). This CDR3 contains 12 residues. The germline gives CDR1 SNHLY, CDR2 FYNNEI. This CDR3 is CASLLAENIQYF. Written as DNA, the CDR3 is TGTGCCAGCCTTCTAGCCGAAAACATTCAGTACTTC.

The count of this clonotype is one. The CDR3 loop is CASSLHPITGEANTGELFF. The CDR3 nucleotides are TGTGCCAGCAGCCTACACCCAATTACAGGGGAAGCGAACACCGGGGAGCTGTTTTTT. J is TRBJ2-2 and V is TRBV4-2; 7 bases agree with TRBD1. After removal of 4 bases from V and 0 bases from J, the junction contained 14 bases not matched to a gene. Germline loops: CDR1 LGHNA, CDR2 YNFKEQ. The CDR3 length is 19 residues.

V gene TRBV29-1 combines with J gene TRBJ2-5; tentatively, D is TRBD1 (5 bases). This CDR3 is built from 12 residues. Trimming removed 2 bases at V and 5 bases at J, with 9 bases between. Germline values: CDR1 SQVTM, CDR2 ANQGSEA. The CDR3 loop is CSVEKAGETQYF. DNA of the CDR3: TGCAGCGTTGAAAAAGCAGGGGAGACCCAGTACTTC.

V gene TRBV5-5 combines with J gene TRBJ2-7; TRBD2 matches at 7 bases. Unmatched junction bases numbered 10, after V lost 7 bases and J lost 3 bases. The germline gives CDR1 SGHKS, CDR2 YYEKEE (reference sequence). This CDR3 is 14 amino acids long. The DNA of the CDR3 is TGTGCCAGCCTAGGGGATAGCGGGCTCTACGAGCAGTACTTC. Translating gives CASLGDSGLYEQYF.

CDR3 sequence: CASSVVSGDTDTQYF. The CDR3 DNA reads as TGTGCCAGCAGCGTAGTCAGCGGGGACACAGATACGCAGTATTTT. V is TRBV9 and J is TRBJ2-3; 7 nucleotides align to TRBD2. The V and J ends lost 0 bases and 2 bases, in that order; junction bases with no gene match: 3. Germline lookup yields CDR1 SGDLS and CDR2 YYNGEE. The CDR3 is 15 amino acids.

The rearrangement uses TRBV6-1 and TRBJ2-3; no definite D call. V shed 6 bases and J shed 4 bases, with 14 bases lying between them. There are 14 residues in the CDR3. CDR1 is MNHNS and CDR2 is SASEGT in the germline V gene. CDR3 DNA: TGTGCCAGCAGGATCCAAGGTTCAGCAGATACGCAGTATTTT. Residues: CASRIQGSADTQYF.

The chain couples TRBV3-1 to TRBJ1-4, with D possibly being TRBD1 (6 bases). Germline-derived CDR1 and CDR2 are LGHDT and YNNKEL (reference sequence). There are 14 residues in the CDR3. V dropped 2 bases and J dropped 5 bases, with 9 bases sitting between them. The CDR3 sequence: CASSQRTGNEKLFF. DNA of the CDR3: TGTGCCAGCAGCCAACGAACAGGGAATGAAAAACTGTTTTTT. The complete variable domain, with remaining parts taken from reference TRBV3-1 and TRBJ1-4, reads DTAVSQTPKYLVTQMGNDKSIKCEQNLGHDTMYWYKQDSKKFLKIMFSYNNKELIINETVPNRFSPKSPDKAHLNLHINSLELGDSAVYFCASSQRTGNEKLFFGSGTQLSVL.

The genes are TRBV27 and TRBJ2-7; D unresolved. The J call may be faulty, since TRBJ2-5 better matches the DNA end. There are 16 residues in the CDR3. Germline CDR1 reads MNHEY; CDR2 reads SMNVEV (reference sequence). The chain's CDR3 is CASSSSPQPTVRTQYF. The CDR3 DNA follows: TGTGCCAGCAGTTCCTCCCCTCAGCCAACTGTAAGGACCCAGTACTTC.

This clonotype has a handful of counts. The chain is built from TRBV29-1 and TRBJ2-5; D might be TRBD1 or TRBD2, each matching 5 bases. The V end was cut by 1 base, the J end by 1 base, with 13 bases between. The germline gives CDR1 SQVTM, CDR2 ANQGSEA. The CDR3 spans 15 residues. The chain's CDR3 is CSVEVAGRVQETQYF. CDR3 in DNA: TGCAGCGTTGAAGTGGCAGGGAGAGTCCAAGAGACCCAGTACTTC.

The sample holds a few counts of this clonotype. The chain recombines TRBV4-1 with TRBJ2-1; 13 bases map to TRBD2. V lost 2 bases and J lost 5; bases outside the gene matches: 3. This CDR3 has 16 residues. Germline loops: CDR1 MGHRA, CDR2 YSYEKL. The CDR3 loop is CASSQTGTSGNNEQFF. The CDR3, as DNA: TGCGCCAGCAGCCAAACCGGGACTAGCGGGAACAATGAGCAGTTCTTC.

The rearrangement links TRBV5-1 to TRBJ2-5; possibly TRBD1 for D (6 bases). The germline CDR1 and CDR2 sequences are SGHRS and YFSETQ. The CDR3 is 16 amino acids. The V end lost 4 bases, the J end lost 5 bases, and 21 bases lay between the germline ends. CDR3 loop: CASSESVEGQGETQYF. The CDR3 nucleotides read TGCGCCAGCAGCGAGTCCGTAGAGGGGCAGGGGGAGACCCAGTACTTC. The whole variable domain, filled in from reference TRBV5-1 and TRBJ2-5, reads KAGVTQTPRYLIKTRGQQVTLSCSPISGHRSVSWYQQTPGQGLQFLFEYFSETQRNKGNFPGRFSGRQFSNSRSEMNVSTLELGDSALYLCASSESVEGQGETQYFGPGTRLLVL.

The chain uses TRBV28 and TRBJ1-2; D is undetermined. This CDR3 is 16 amino acids long. Germline CDR1 is MDHEN and CDR2 is SYDVKM. The V gene lost 2 bases and the J gene lost 4 bases, with 17 bases spanning the gap. CDR3 in amino acids: CASSLNPTSRGYGYTF. The CDR3 DNA reads TGTGCCAGCAGTTTAAATCCGACATCCCGGGGCTATGGCTACACCTTC.

The V call is TRBV7-2, the J call TRBJ2-5; 7 bases fit TRBD1. Germline-derived CDR1 and CDR2 are SGHTA and FQGNSA. CDR3 size: 16 residues. Trimming cost V 4 bases and J 5 bases; bases outside gene matches: 13. This chain's CDR3 is CASSWALRGRRETQYF. The CDR3 DNA reads TGTGCCAGCAGCTGGGCGTTGAGGGGGCGAAGGGAGACCCAGTACTTC.

The chain has TRBV5-1 and TRBJ2-4; weak D call: TRBD2 (6 bases). V gave up 3 bases and J gave up 4 bases, with 23 bases separating them. The CDR3 sequence is 18 residues long. The germline V gene encodes CDR1 SGHRS and CDR2 YFSETQ. In nucleotides, the CDR3 is TGCGCCAGCAGCTACTCTCCCGGGACCGAGACTAGAAAAAACATTCAGTACTTC. It translates to CASSYSPGTETRKNIQYF.

The CDR3, as DNA: TGCGCCAGCAGCTTGATCCCCGACAGTGCGGGACTGCCCTACAATGAGCAGTTCTTC. It codes for CASSLIPDSAGLPYNEQFF. The rearrangement joins TRBV5-1 to TRBJ2-1; a weak D match, TRBD2 (6 bases). The V end lost 1 base, the J end lost 2 bases, and 22 bases lay between the germline ends. CDR1 is SGHRS, CDR2 YFSETQ, per germline. The CDR3 runs to 19 residues.

This clonotype has a handful of counts. The V call is TRBV27, the J call TRBJ2-3; 10 nucleotides line up with TRBD1. CDR1 and CDR2 (germline): MNHEY, SMNVEV (reference sequence). The junction had 3 bases not matched to a gene; V was cut back by 4 bases and J by 2 bases. The CDR3 runs to 15 residues. DNA of the CDR3: TGTGCCAGCAGTTCGGGACAGGGGACCACAGATACGCAGTATTTT. Its translation: CASSSGQGTTDTQYF.